The following is a TCR beta chain sequence with its context. Antigen: not known. This sample was taken from a study of blood T cells in healthy people across ages. With 5 bases clipped from V and 14 bases from J, the junction kept 20 bases outside the gene matches. CDR3 length equals 16 residues. Germline CDR1 and CDR2: MDHEN and SYDVKM. Then a second PCR, running roughly 7 to 11 cycles, was carried out with a sample-barcoded 5' primer and a J-beta primer mix. TCRdb redid the calling of the 5' RACE reads with MiXCR, one entry per CDR3 protein. The repertoire has over a million distinct CDR3 sequences, under 45% of them found once; the top ten carry under 20%. Study-wide results and caveats: Donor CMV status was unknown, possibly confounding expanded clonotype changes.

What was sequenced was blood. This clonotype was obtained from a woman aged 55-69 years in good health. The rearrangement links TRBV28 to TRBJ2-1; 8 bases line up with TRBD1. The CDR3 bases are TGTGCCAGCAGTCCCACCGTCCCGGGACAGGCCTCCCGGGAGTTCTTC. Translation gives CASSPTVPGQASREFF.